This entry lists 14 T cell receptor beta chains sequenced from one sample in a study of blood T cell repertoires in COVID-19. Clones were read by immunoSEQ multiplex PCR, and TCRdb kept only the in-frame ones, dropping some. Of 350,000 or so clones in the sample, roughly 87% were seen once. The sample taken for sequencing was peripheral blood. The source of these receptors is a woman aged 60 to 75 with COVID-19, enrolled during active disease.

The chain is built from TRBV11-2 and TRBJ2-3, with 10 bases aligning to TRBD2. J gave up 5 bases and V 0 bases, and 8 bases lay outside the gene matches. The CDR3 is made up of 17 amino acids. Germline V gene sequence: CDR1 SGHAT, CDR2 FQNNGV. For the CDR3, the DNA is TGTGCCAGCAGCTTAGACCGAGCGGGGGGGTACAGAGATACGCAGTATTTT. Amino acids: CASSLDRAGGYRDTQYF.

V usage is TRBV3-1 (or the pseudogene TRBV3-2) and J usage is TRBJ1-5, with a possible D match to TRBD1 (6 bases). The CDR3 contains 14 residues. V was trimmed by 4 bases and J by 0 bases, leaving 7 bases between them. Germline CDR1 LGHDT, CDR2 YNNKEL (reference sequence). The CDR3 DNA sequence: TGTGCCAGCAGCCGGACAGCTAGCAATCAGCCCCAGCATTTT. Its protein product is CASSRTASNQPQHF.

This clone was seen only once. The chain carries TRBV2 and TRBJ2-2; 14 positions match TRBD2. Germline CDR1 reads SNHLY; CDR2 reads FYNNEI. V was clipped by 9 bases and J by 10 bases; unmatched bases: 4. This CDR3 contains 13 residues. CDR3 sequence reads: CARRTSGGPELFF. CDR3 DNA sequence: TGTGCCAGACGGACTAGCGGGGGGCCGGAGCTGTTTTTT.

This chain connects TRBV5-1 to TRBJ1-3; D is perhaps TRBD1 (5 bases). Per germline, CDR1 SGHRS and CDR2 YFSETQ. Trimming took 4 bases from V and 0 from J, leaving 14 bases between them. The CDR3 has 16 residues. The CDR3 DNA follows: TGCGCCAGCAGCCCGGGACTAAGGAGCTCTGGAAACACCATATATTTT. Its translation is CASSPGLRSSGNTIYF.

This rearrangement joins TRBV11-2 to TRBJ1-1; tentatively, D is TRBD1 (5 bases). Trimming left V 5 bases short and J 1 base short, with 20 bases between. The CDR3 length is 17 residues. Germline values: CDR1 SGHAT, CDR2 FQNNGV. This CDR3 reads CASSARGALQPNTEAFF. Here the CDR3 DNA reads TGTGCCAGCAGCGCCCGCGGGGCACTCCAACCGAACACTGAAGCTTTCTTT.

Only one count was recorded for this clone. The chain links TRBV27 to TRBJ2-1; 7 nucleotides agree with TRBD2. This CDR3 has 14 residues. The ends lost 5 bases at V and 7 bases at J; junction bases unmatched: 8. In germline, CDR1 is MNHEY, CDR2 SMNVEV (reference sequence). The CDR3 loop is CASSGGWGGNEQFF. CDR3 coding DNA: TGTGCCAGCAGTGGGGGTTGGGGGGGGAATGAGCAGTTCTTC.

The chain joins TRBV27 to TRBJ1-4; D is unresolved. The V end was cut by 6 bases, the J end by 4 bases, with 9 bases between. The CDR3 has 13 residues. The germline gives CDR1 MNHEY, CDR2 SMNVEV (reference sequence). CDR3 DNA: TGTGCCAGCAGCCCCCGGAGTAATGAAAAACTGTTTTTT. This translates into CASSPRSNEKLFF.

The gene calls are TRBV6-5 and TRBJ2-3; a weak D match, TRBD1 (6 bases). CDR3 length: 14 amino acids. V was shortened by 4 bases and J by 8 bases, with 16 bases between the two germline ends. Germline V gene sequence: CDR1 MNHEY, CDR2 SVGAGI. CDR3: CASSLTGTLGTQYF. In nucleotides, the CDR3 is TGTGCCAGCAGTTTAACCGGGACATTGGGTACGCAGTATTTT.

V and J are TRBV4-2 and TRBJ1-6; 8 bases are a match to TRBD1. The V segment lost 6 bases and the J segment 10 bases; nucleotides outside the gene matches: 14. Germline V CDR1 and CDR2: LGHNA, YNFKEQ. There are 16 residues in the CDR3. The CDR3 sequence is CASSSAPQGAGSPLHF. In DNA form, the CDR3 reads TGTGCCAGCAGTTCCGCCCCCCAGGGGGCCGGATCACCCCTCCACTTT.

The gene calls are TRBV7-8 and TRBJ2-5; 16 bases fit TRBD2. CDR1 SGHVS and CDR2 FQNEAQ come from the germline V gene. The CDR3 has 18 residues. V lost 3 bases, J lost 2 bases, and 6 bases stayed unmatched. CDR3 in amino acids: CASSLGGTSGGAQETQYF. CDR3 in DNA: TGTGCCAGCAGCTTGGGCGGGACTAGCGGGGGGGCTCAAGAGACCCAGTACTTC.

CDR3 nucleotide sequence: TGTGCCAGCAGTTTATTTGGTAGGGGGTCATCTGGAAACACCATATATTTT. Its translation: CASSLFGRGSSGNTIYF. The chain is built from TRBV28 and TRBJ1-3, with D maybe TRBD1 (6 bases). This CDR3 spans 17 amino acids. Germline CDR1 and CDR2: MDHEN and SYDVKM. Trimming took off 1 base at V and 1 base at J, with 14 bases between the two ends.

A remark on this clone: The sample carries other DNA sequences with the same CDR3. V gene TRBV5-1 combines with J gene TRBJ1-1; 9 nucleotides agree with TRBD1. The CDR3 sequence is 14 residues long. Germline CDR1 is SGHRS and CDR2 is YFSETQ. V lost 4 bases and J lost 3; bases outside the gene matches: 4. The CDR3 coding sequence is TGCGCCAGCAGCCTACAGGGGGCCGACACTGAAGCTTTCTTT. Translation: CASSLQGADTEAFF.

The chain uses TRBV5-1 and TRBJ1-5; possibly TRBD1 for D (5 bases). The CDR3 spans 14 residues. Germline assignment: CDR1 SGHRS and CDR2 YFSETQ. Trimming cost V 0 bases and J 7 bases, with 11 bases left between them. Written as DNA, the CDR3 is TGCGCCAGCAGCTTGGAAAGGGGAGGACAGCCCCAGCATTTT. It encodes CASSLERGGQPQHF.

The chain has TRBV9 and TRBJ1-4; D possibly corresponds to TRBD1 (6 bases). Trimming cost V 3 bases and J 11 bases, with 11 bases left between them. Germline loops: CDR1 SGDLS, CDR2 YYNGEE. This CDR3 has 12 residues. In nucleotides, the CDR3 is TGTGCCAGCAGCGAGGACAGTAACAAACTGTTTTTT. Protein: CASSEDSNKLFF. The full variable domain, its missing parts supplied by reference TRBV9 and TRBJ1-4, is DSGVTQTPKHLITATGQRVTLRCSPRSGDLSVYWYQQSLDQGLQFLIQYYNGEERAKGNILERFSAQQFPDLHSELNLSSLELGDSALYFCASSEDSNKLFFGSGTQLSVL.